This record looks at one TCR beta chain sequence and its context. Compared with germline, one end of the junction differs, possibly owing to a read error. Germline CDR1 is MNHEY and CDR2 is SMNVEV (reference sequence). This CDR3 is built from 15 residues. Profiling relied on immunoSEQ multiplex PCR, and the TCRdb table lists in-frame clones only, not all of them. Of around 72,000 clones listed, 90% to 95% are singletons. This sample stems from a study of technical replicates of blood from several donors. The chain recombines TRBV27 with TRBJ1-5; 9 nucleotides match TRBD1. Specimen: T cells isolated from PBMCs. The TCR originated in a human donor in good health. Some clones in this sample may be carry-over from other donors' samples. DNA of the CDR3: TGTGCCAGCATTTTACAGGGGGCGCGATATCAGCCCCAGCATTTT. Protein sequence: CASILQGARYQPQHF.